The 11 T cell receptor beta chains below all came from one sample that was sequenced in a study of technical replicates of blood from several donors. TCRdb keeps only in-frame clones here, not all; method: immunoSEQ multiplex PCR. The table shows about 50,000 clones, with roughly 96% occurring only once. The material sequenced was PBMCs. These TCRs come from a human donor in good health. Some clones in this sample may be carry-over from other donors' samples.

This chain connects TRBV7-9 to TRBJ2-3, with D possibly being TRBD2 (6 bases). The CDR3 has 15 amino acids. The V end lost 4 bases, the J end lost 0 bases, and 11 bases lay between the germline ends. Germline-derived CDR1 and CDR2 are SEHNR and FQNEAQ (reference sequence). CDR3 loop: CASSSREESTDTQYF. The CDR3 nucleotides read TGTGCCAGCAGCTCAAGGGAGGAGAGCACAGATACGCAGTATTTT.

CDR3 DNA: TGTGCCAGCAGCCCCTGGACAGGGGATGGCTATGGCTACACCTTC. Translation: CASSPWTGDGYGYTF. The chain has TRBV9 and TRBJ1-2; TRBD1 aligns across 9 bases. CDR1 and CDR2 (germline): SGDLS, YYNGEE. CDR3 size: 15 residues. Losses at the gene ends were 4 bases for V and 4 bases for J; bases not matched to a gene: 8. The variable domain in full, completed from reference TRBV9 and TRBJ1-2, reads DSGVTQTPKHLITATGQRVTLRCSPRSGDLSVYWYQQSLDQGLQFLIQYYNGEERAKGNILERFSAQQFPDLHSELNLSSLELGDSALYFCASSPWTGDGYGYTFGSGTRLTVV.

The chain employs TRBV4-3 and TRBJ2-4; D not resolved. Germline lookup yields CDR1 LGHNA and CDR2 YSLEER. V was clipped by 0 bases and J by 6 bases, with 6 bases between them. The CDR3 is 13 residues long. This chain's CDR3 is CASSQDLVNIQYF. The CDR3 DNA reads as TGCGCCAGCAGCCAAGATCTAGTAAACATTCAGTACTTC.

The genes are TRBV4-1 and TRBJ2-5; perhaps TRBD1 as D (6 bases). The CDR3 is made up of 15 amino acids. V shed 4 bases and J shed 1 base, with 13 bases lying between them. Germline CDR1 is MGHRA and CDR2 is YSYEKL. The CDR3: CASSPPTGTQETQYF. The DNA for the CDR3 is TGCGCCAGCAGCCCCCCTACAGGGACCCAAGAGACCCAGTACTTC.

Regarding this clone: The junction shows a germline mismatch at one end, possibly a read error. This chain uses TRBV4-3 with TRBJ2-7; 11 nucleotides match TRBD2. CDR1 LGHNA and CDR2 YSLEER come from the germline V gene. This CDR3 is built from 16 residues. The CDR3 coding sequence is TGCGCCAGCAGCCAAGATAGCGGGAGGGCCTCCGACGAGCAGTACTTC. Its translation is CASSQDSGRASDEQYF.

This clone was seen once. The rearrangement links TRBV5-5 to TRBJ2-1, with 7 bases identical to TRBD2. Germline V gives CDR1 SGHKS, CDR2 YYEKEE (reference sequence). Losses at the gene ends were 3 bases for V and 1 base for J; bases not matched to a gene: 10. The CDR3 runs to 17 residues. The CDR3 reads CASSSELAGVSYNEQFF. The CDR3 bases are TGTGCCAGCAGCTCGGAGCTGGCGGGGGTATCCTACAATGAGCAGTTCTTC.

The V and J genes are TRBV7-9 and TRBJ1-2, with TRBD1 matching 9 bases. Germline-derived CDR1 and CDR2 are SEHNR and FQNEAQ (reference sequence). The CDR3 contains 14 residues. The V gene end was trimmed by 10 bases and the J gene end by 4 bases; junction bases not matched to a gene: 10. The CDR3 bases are TGTGCCAAGCTACAGGGGGCTTTGGTCTATGGCTACACCTTC. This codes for CAKLQGALVYGYTF.

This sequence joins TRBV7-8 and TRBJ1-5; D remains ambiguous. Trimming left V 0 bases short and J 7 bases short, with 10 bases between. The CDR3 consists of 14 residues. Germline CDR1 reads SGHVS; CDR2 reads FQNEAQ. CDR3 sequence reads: CASSLANSPQPQHF. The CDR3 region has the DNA TGTGCCAGCAGCTTAGCGAACTCTCCCCAGCCCCAGCATTTT. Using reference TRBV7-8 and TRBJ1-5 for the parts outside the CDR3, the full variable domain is GAGVSQSPRYKVAKRGQDVALRCDPISGHVSLFWYQQALGQGPEFLTYFQNEAQLDKSGLPSDRFFAERPEGSVSTLKIQRTQQEDSAVYLCASSLANSPQPQHFGDGTRLSIL.

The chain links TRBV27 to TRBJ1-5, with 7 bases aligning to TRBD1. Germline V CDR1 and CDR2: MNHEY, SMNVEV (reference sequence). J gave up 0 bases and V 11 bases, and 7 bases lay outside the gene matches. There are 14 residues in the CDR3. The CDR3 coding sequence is TGTGCCGCGACAGGGCATTATAGCAATCAGCCCCAGCATTTT. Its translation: CAATGHYSNQPQHF.

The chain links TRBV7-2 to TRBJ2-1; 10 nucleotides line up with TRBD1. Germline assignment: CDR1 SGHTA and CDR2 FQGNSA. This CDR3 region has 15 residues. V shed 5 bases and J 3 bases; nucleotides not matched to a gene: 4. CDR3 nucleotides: TGTGCCAGCAGCGGGGACAGGGGACGCTACAATGAGCAGTTCTTC. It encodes CASSGDRGRYNEQFF.

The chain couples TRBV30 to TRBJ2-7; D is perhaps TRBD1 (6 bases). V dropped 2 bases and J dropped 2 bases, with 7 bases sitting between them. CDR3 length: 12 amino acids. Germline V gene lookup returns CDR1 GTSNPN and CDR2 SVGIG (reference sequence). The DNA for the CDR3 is TGTGCCTGGAGTACAGGGACCTACGAGCAGTACTTC. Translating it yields CAWSTGTYEQYF.